The present T cell receptor (beta chain) was sequenced within a study of shared clonotypes between healthy human individuals. A remark on this clone: A read error may produce the germline difference seen at one junction end.

Data came from immunoSEQ multiplex PCR; TCRdb stores just in-frame clones and leaves some out. The data show 2,500,000 or so clones, about 92% seen once. The length of the CDR3 is 13 residues. Per the germline V gene, CDR1 is SGHTA and CDR2 is FQGNSA. V and J are TRBV7-2 and TRBJ1-5; D is unclear. The receptor was isolated from a man aged 18 to 35 in good health. The source material was naive CD4+ T cells sorted from blood. Described subset: CD45RA+ positively selected. CDR3 nucleotide sequence: TGTGCCAGCAGCCTAGCGAACCCTCAGCCCCAGCATTTT. Its protein product is CASSLANPQPQHF.